A single sample is the source of the 14 T cell receptor beta chains below, sequenced in a study of T cells in Graves' hyperthyroidism and ophthalmopathy (dated 2019 in TCRdb). The library was made by multiplex PCR. Sequencing relied on an Illumina HiSeq 2000. Amplification of TCR beta CDR3 regions was carried out from RNA transcripts. A first-round RT-PCR of the TCR CDR3 used the HTBI primer set with the Qiagen OneStep RT-PCR kit. TCRdb passed the public sequencing reads through fastp at Q25 and MiXCR, retaining productive beta sequences. Identical CDR3 protein sequences are pooled into one entry, listed with their most common genes and DNA. The sample yields 600,000 to 800,000 distinct CDR3 sequences; 35% were counted once. The ten top clones hold around 30% of the sample. Sample: blood. These receptors all come from a woman between 40 and 55 years old with Graves' hyperthyroidism.

This chain connects TRBV10-3 to TRBJ1-3; D gene ambiguous. The CDR3 spans 15 residues. Between the trimmed V and J ends, which lost 6 bases and 0 bases, there was a span of 12 bases. Germline values: CDR1 ENHRY, CDR2 SYGVKD. The CDR3 DNA follows: TGTGCCATCAGGGTAAAACGGTTCTCTGGAAACACCATATATTTT. Translated: CAIRVKRFSGNTIYF.

The chain recombines TRBV13 with TRBJ1-1; D is uncertain. Trimming removed 2 bases from V and 8 bases from J, with 12 bases in between. Germline loops: CDR1 PRHDT, CDR2 FYEKMQ (reference sequence). The CDR3 extends over 13 amino acids. CDR3: CASSLNPIREAFF. CDR3 coding DNA: TGTGCCAGCAGCTTAAATCCAATAAGGGAAGCTTTCTTT.

The chain employs TRBV7-8 and TRBJ2-2; 7 bases match TRBD2. The V segment lost 4 bases and the J segment 4 bases; nucleotides outside the gene matches: 12. The CDR3 is 17 amino acids. Germline-derived CDR1 and CDR2 are SGHVS and FQNEAQ. The CDR3 is CASSSGRTSDFTGELFF. As DNA, the CDR3 is TGTGCCAGCAGCTCAGGTCGCACTAGCGATTTCACCGGGGAGCTGTTTTTT.

There are many counts of this clonotype. The rearrangement uses TRBV7-2 and TRBJ2-7; either TRBD1 or TRBD2 may fit D (6 bases each). This CDR3 is built from 14 residues. Germline loops: CDR1 SGHTA, CDR2 FQGNSA. The ends were cut back, 5 bases at V and 4 bases at J, with 15 bases in the middle. In DNA form, the CDR3 reads TGTGCCAGCAGCCCCACTGGGGGGCAATACGAGCAGTACTTC. This encodes CASSPTGGQYEQYF.

The J gene is TRBJ1-2, the V gene TRBV20-1, with 7 bases fitting TRBD1. The CDR3 loop spans 12 amino acids. Per germline, CDR1 DFQATT and CDR2 SNEGSKA (reference sequence). This chain's CDR3 is CSARGTAYGYTF. In nucleotides, the CDR3 is TGCAGCGCAAGAGGGACAGCTTATGGCTACACCTTC.

This clonotype appeared a single time. The rearrangement joins TRBV10-3 to TRBJ1-5, with 8 positions matching TRBD1. After removal of 2 bases from V and 6 bases from J, the junction contained 3 bases not matched to a gene. Germline assignment: CDR1 ENHRY and CDR2 SYGVKD. The CDR3 loop spans 14 amino acids. The CDR3 nucleotides read TGTGCCATCAGTGAGAAGGACAGGGCTCAGCCCCAGCATTTT. Its protein product is CAISEKDRAQPQHF.

In its sample, this clonotype was seen once. The chain employs TRBV2 and TRBJ1-2, with TRBD1 matching 9 bases. J lost 7 bases, V lost 7 bases, and 13 bases had no gene match. Germline CDR1 reads SNHLY; CDR2 reads FYNNEI. The CDR3 has 15 amino acids. The CDR3 reads CASTSGTGNYGGYTF. In DNA, the CDR3 is TGTGCCAGCACCTCCGGGACAGGGAACTACGGTGGCTACACCTTC.

This chain connects TRBV4-1 to TRBJ1-3, with D unresolved. CDR1 and CDR2 (germline): MGHRA, YSYEKL. V was cut by 0 bases and J by 8 bases, with 14 bases left in between. The CDR3 has 15 residues. The CDR3 spells CASSQDGFSRDTIYF. The CDR3 bases are TGCGCCAGCAGCCAAGACGGCTTTTCCCGGGACACCATATATTTT.

This clonotype was recorded many times. The chain has TRBV24-1 and TRBJ1-4; TRBD1 matches at 8 bases. Per the germline V gene, CDR1 is KGHDR and CDR2 is SFDVKD. With V trimmed by 3 bases and J by 6 bases, 5 bases remained unmatched. CDR3 length: 15 amino acids. CDR3 sequence: CATSDTQGADEKLFF. In DNA form, the CDR3 reads TGTGCCACCAGTGATACCCAGGGGGCGGATGAAAAACTGTTTTTT.

The chain employs TRBV10-3 and TRBJ2-7, with D possibly matching TRBD2 (6 bases). The CDR3 loop spans 15 amino acids. The germline gives CDR1 ENHRY, CDR2 SYGVKD. V lost 11 bases and J lost 7, with 27 bases in between. CDR3 region: CASKEGSGFVDEQYF. In nucleotides, the CDR3 is TGTGCCTCCAAGGAGGGATCGGGGTTCGTGGATGAGCAGTACTTC.

The rearrangement joins TRBV9 to TRBJ2-5; a weak D match, TRBD2 (6 bases). The J call is uncertain, as TRBJ2-1 better fits the DNA end. The CDR3 runs 14 residues. CDR1 SGDLS and CDR2 YYNGEE come from the germline V gene. The chain's CDR3 is CASSVGRRGDEQFF. DNA of the CDR3: TGTGCCAGCAGCGTAGGGAGGAGGGGCGATGAGCAGTTCTTC.

The chain uses TRBV6-1 and TRBJ1-5; a possible D gene is TRBD1 (6 bases). The CDR3 runs to 12 residues. CDR1 MNHNS and CDR2 SASEGT come from the germline V gene. Deletions cut 8 bases from V and 7 bases from J, with 12 bases between. CDR3 nucleotide sequence: TGTGCCAGCGGGGACAATGAGCAGCCCCAGCATTTT. Protein: CASGDNEQPQHF.

This clonotype appeared many times. One end of the junction varies from germline; a read error may be responsible. This sequence joins TRBV7-2 and TRBJ2-5; maybe TRBD1 (6 bases). This CDR3 contains 15 residues. Germline V gives CDR1 SGHTA, CDR2 FQGNSA. DNA of the CDR3: TGTGCCAGCAGCTTTATGGGGGCAGGACGAGAGACTCAGTACTTC. It yields the protein CASSFMGAGRETQYF.

Only a few counts were recorded for this clonotype. This chain connects TRBV7-8 to TRBJ2-7; no clear D. Germline assignment: CDR1 SGHVS and CDR2 FQNEAQ. The CDR3 runs 13 residues. Deletions cut 11 bases from V and 7 bases from J, with 21 bases between. CDR3 DNA sequence: TGTGCCTGGAGCCACGATGGAGACGGTGAGCAGTACTTC. This encodes CAWSHDGDGEQYF.